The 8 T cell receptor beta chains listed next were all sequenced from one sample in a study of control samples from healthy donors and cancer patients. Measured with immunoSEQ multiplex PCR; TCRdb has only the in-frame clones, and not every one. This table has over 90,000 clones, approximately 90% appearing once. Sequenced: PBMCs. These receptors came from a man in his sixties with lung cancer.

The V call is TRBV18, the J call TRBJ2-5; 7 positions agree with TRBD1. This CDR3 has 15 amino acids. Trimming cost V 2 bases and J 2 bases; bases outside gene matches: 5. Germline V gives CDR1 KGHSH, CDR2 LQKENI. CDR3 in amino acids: CASSPLGQLQETQYF. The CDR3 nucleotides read TGTGCCAGCTCACCATTGGGACAGCTTCAAGAGACCCAGTACTTC.

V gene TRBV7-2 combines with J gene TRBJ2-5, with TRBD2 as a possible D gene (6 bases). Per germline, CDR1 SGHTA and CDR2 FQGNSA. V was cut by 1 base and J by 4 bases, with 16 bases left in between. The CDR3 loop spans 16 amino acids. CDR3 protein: CASSLGRRGGAETQYF. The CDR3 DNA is TGTGCCAGCAGCTTAGGTCGGCGGGGAGGAGCAGAGACCCAGTACTTC.

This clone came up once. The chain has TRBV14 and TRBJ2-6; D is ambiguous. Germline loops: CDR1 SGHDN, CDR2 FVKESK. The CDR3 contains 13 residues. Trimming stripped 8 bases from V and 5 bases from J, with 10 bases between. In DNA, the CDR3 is TGTGCCAGCGTACAGACCTGGGCCAACGTCCTGACTTTC. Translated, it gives CASVQTWANVLTF.

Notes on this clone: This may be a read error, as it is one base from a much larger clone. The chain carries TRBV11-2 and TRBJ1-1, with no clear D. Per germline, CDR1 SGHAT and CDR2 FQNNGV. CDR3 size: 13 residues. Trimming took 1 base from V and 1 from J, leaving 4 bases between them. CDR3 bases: TGTGCCAGCAGCTTAGGTCCGAACACTGAAGCTTTCTTT. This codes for CASSLGPNTEAFF.

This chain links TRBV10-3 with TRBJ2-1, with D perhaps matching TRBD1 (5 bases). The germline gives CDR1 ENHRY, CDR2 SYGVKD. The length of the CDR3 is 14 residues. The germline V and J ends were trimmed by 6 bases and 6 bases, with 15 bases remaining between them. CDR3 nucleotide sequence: TGTGCCATCAGCCCTCTCGCAGGGCCCAATGAGCAGTTCTTC. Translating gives CAISPLAGPNEQFF.

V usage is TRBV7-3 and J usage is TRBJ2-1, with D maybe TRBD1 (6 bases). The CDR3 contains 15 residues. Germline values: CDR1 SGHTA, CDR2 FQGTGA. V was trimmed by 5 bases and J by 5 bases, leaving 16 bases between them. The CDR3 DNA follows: TGTGCCAGCAGCATCCAGGGGAGTCAGGACAATGAGCAGTTCTTC. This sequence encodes CASSIQGSQDNEQFF.

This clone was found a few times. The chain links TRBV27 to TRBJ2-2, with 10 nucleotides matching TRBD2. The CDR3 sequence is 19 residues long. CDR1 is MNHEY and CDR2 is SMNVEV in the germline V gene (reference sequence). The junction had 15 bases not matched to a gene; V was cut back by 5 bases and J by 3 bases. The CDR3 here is CASSPTPRTSGSYTGELFF. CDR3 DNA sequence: TGTGCCAGCAGTCCCACCCCCCGGACTAGCGGCTCTTACACCGGGGAGCTGTTTTTT.

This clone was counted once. CDR3 DNA sequence: TGTGCCATCAGTGAGTCCTCAGGGGCGGGGGAAGAGACCCAGTACTTC. Amino acid sequence: CAISESSGAGEETQYF. The chain employs TRBV10-3 and TRBJ2-5; D is possibly TRBD2 (7 bases). The CDR3 spans 16 residues. V shed 0 bases and J shed 3 bases, with 14 bases lying between them. Germline CDR1 and CDR2: ENHRY and SYGVKD.